Listed here is a single T cell receptor (beta chain). No antigen is known for it. Per-base quality was not reported, and no clone a single base away is much larger than it. At diagnosis, tumor, uninvolved tumor-adjacent lung and peripheral blood were collected and then preserved as a mix of FFPE and fresh-frozen material. For TCR repertoire profiling, the blood samples were analyzed as peripheral blood mononuclear cells. The immunoSEQ Assay was used to sequence TCR beta CDR3 regions from DNA. The source study handled its data this way. To compute T cell density, TCR beta template counts were normalized to usable DNA, which was estimated by amplifying housekeeping genes. Using the preseqR package, richness was estimated by extrapolating to 120,000 templates for tissue samples and 400,000 templates for PBMC samples. Clonality was taken to be one minus Pielou's evenness. Differential abundance testing on productive amino-acid clonotypes, with a minimum total count of 5 and an alpha of 0.1, was used to identify tissue-enriched TCRs. Repertoire overlap between compartments was quantified with the Jaccard Index and Morisita Overlap Index. GLIPH grouped TCR beta CDR3s together with public tetramer-defined viral CDR3s, and a viral motif had to include at least three viral sequences and show V-gene enrichment. The clones in this table, taken by TCRdb from immuneACCESS, are in-frame only. Not every clone is retained; where verified, under half of the shortfall comes from an unresolved V gene, and the cause of the rest is unknown. V and J calls and clone size are given by that table; D and trimming were obtained from the DNA. Within this sample are 40,000 to 60,000 clones, with 81% of them counted one time only. Roughly 18% of the sample lies in the top ten.

This sample is drawn from a study of T cells in localized non-small cell lung cancer (TCRdb year 2020). At the level of the whole study: The study examined T cell repertoires in 200 to 250 patients with early-stage NSCLC and compared tumors with uninvolved tumor-adjacent lungs. All 240 or so NSCLC patients in the cohort were treatment-naive and had localized lung tumors that were resected. NSCLC patients had a mean age of around 70 years, and around 130 were male and 107 female.

The investigation overall reported the following: Higher blood T cell density associated with longer overall survival, while higher adjacent-lung clonality associated with shorter survival. Uninvolved tumor-adjacent lung showed the highest T cell clonality, higher than tumor, which suggests more focused antigenic responses in the uninvolved tumor-adjacent lung. A median of 57 of the top 100 tumor clones turned up in the paired uninvolved adjacent lung, and roughly 28 of those clones also ranked among the top 100 of that same adjacent lung. Because the study design was exploratory, TCR variables were selected using unadjusted p-values without false-discovery rate correction. Because multi-region tumor sequencing was not done, intratumor heterogeneity could not be ruled out.

The CDR3 starts with the cysteine, ends with the phenylalanine, and has 14 residues. CDR3 DNA is the only sequence kept; it has 42 bases, read in frame from the first base. V is reduced by 5 bases and J by 5 bases, leaving a spacing of 15 bases between them. CDR1 MNHEY and CDR2 SVGAGI are derived from the germline V gene. Recombination joined TRBV6-5 with TRBJ2-5; the D gene is unclear. Sequences were derived from peripheral blood mononuclear cells, sampled before any cancer treatment. This TCR was sampled from a man aged 35-75 years with stage III lung adenocarcinoma. At the DNA level, the sequence is TGTGCCAGCAGTATGTACGAATTTTTCGAGACCCAGTACTTC. This encodes CASSMYEFFETQYF.